The 20 T cell receptor beta chains presented below share a single source sample, sequenced in a study of blood T cell repertoires in COVID-19. Only in-frame clones appear in the TCRdb table, and some are missing; sequencing was by immunoSEQ multiplex PCR. The sample lists about 65,000 clones; approximately 75% were seen once. What was sequenced was peripheral blood. These receptors all stem from an older man with acute or convalescent COVID-19.

The rearrangement links TRBV27 to TRBJ1-1; D is perhaps TRBD1 (5 bases). This CDR3 has 16 residues. V was clipped by 2 bases and J by 1 base, with 14 bases between them. Germline V lookup: CDR1 MNHEY, CDR2 SMNVEV (reference sequence). In nucleotides, the CDR3 is TGTGCCAGCAGTTTAAGGCGCAGGCAGGGGAACACTGAAGCTTTCTTT. Encoded protein: CASSLRRRQGNTEAFF.

V and J are TRBV12-3 or TRBV12-4 and TRBJ2-5; D gene ambiguous. With 4 bases removed from V and 3 bases from J, the gap between germline ends came to 9 bases. The CDR3 is made up of 13 amino acids. This chain's CDR3 is CASSSLVEETQYF. The DNA for the CDR3 is TGTGCCAGCAGTTCGTTAGTGGAAGAGACCCAGTACTTC.

V is TRBV19 and J is TRBJ2-2; 8 nucleotides line up with TRBD1. The CDR3 extends over 15 amino acids. V was pared by 7 bases and J by 6 bases, with 10 bases of the junction left unmatched. Per germline, CDR1 LNHDA and CDR2 SQIVND (reference sequence). The CDR3 region is CASNPRGRGAGELFF. The CDR3 DNA reads as TGTGCCAGTAACCCCAGGGGGCGAGGCGCCGGGGAGCTGTTTTTT. Full variable domain (missing parts from reference TRBV19 and TRBJ2-2): DGGITQSPKYLFRKEGQNVTLSCEQNLNHDAMYWYRQDPGQGLRLIYYSQIVNDFQKGDIAEGYSVSREKKESFPLTVTSAQKNPTAFYLCASNPRGRGAGELFFGEGSRLTVL.

This clone was seen a few times. The gene calls are TRBV6-6 and TRBJ1-2; 7 nucleotides agree with TRBD1. This CDR3 is 14 amino acids long. The V gene end was trimmed by 4 bases and the J gene end by 3 bases; junction bases not matched to a gene: 5. CDR1 is MNHNY, CDR2 SVGAGI, per germline (reference sequence). CDR3 coding DNA: TGTGCCAGCAGTTTTAGACAGGGTTACTATGGCTACACCTTC. Its protein is CASSFRQGYYGYTF.

Only a few counts were recorded for this clone. The V gene is TRBV19, the J gene TRBJ2-2, with 12 bases matching TRBD1. V trimming: 9 bases; J trimming: 7 bases; junction bases outside the gene matches: 12. The length of the CDR3 is 16 residues. Germline V CDR1 and CDR2: LNHDA, SQIVND (reference sequence). The CDR3 here is CASTPPGQGAVGELFF. The DNA of the CDR3 is TGTGCCAGCACCCCTCCGGGACAGGGGGCCGTCGGGGAGCTGTTTTTT.

The chain has TRBV29-1 and TRBJ1-1; TRBD1 aligns across 7 bases. The V gene end was trimmed by 7 bases and the J gene end by 4 bases; junction bases not matched to a gene: 9. The CDR3 is 13 residues long. The V gene's germline CDR1 is SQVTM and CDR2 ANQGSEA. This CDR3 reads CSAHHYRGTEAFF. Written as DNA, the CDR3 is TGCAGCGCCCACCACTACAGGGGCACTGAAGCTTTCTTT. Full variable domain (outside the CDR3, taken from reference TRBV29-1 and TRBJ1-1): SAVISQKPSRDICQRGTSLTIQCQVDSQVTMMFWYRQQPGQSLTLIATANQGSEATYESGFVIDKFPISRPNLTFSTLTVSNMSPEDSSIYLCSAHHYRGTEAFFGQGTRLTVV.

The J gene is TRBJ1-2, the V gene TRBV15; 7 bases match TRBD1. This CDR3 contains 13 residues. V lost 3 bases and J lost 8; bases outside the gene matches: 6. Germline CDR1 reads LNHNV; CDR2 reads YYDKDF (reference sequence). The CDR3 here is CATSRRQGWGYTF. The DNA for the CDR3 is TGTGCCACCAGCAGGCGACAGGGTTGGGGCTACACCTTC.

This chain uses TRBV19 with TRBJ1-2, with 10 bases lining up with TRBD1. V lost 3 bases, J lost 8 bases, and 6 bases stayed unmatched. The CDR3 length is 14 residues. In germline, CDR1 is LNHDA, CDR2 SQIVND (reference sequence). CDR3 in DNA: TGTGCCAGTAGTATTAAGGGACAGGGGACCGGCTACACCTTC. Translating gives CASSIKGQGTGYTF.

This chain connects TRBV20-1 to TRBJ1-2; D is unclear. Germline CDR1 reads DFQATT; CDR2 reads SNEGSKA (reference sequence). V gave up 3 bases and J gave up 8 bases, with 13 bases separating them. The CDR3 totals 12 residues. The CDR3 DNA reads TGCAGTGCTAGTCGCCGGGAACTAGGCTACACCTTC. This codes for CSASRRELGYTF.

In this sample, this clone turned up once. This sequence joins TRBV2 and TRBJ1-2; D gene uncertain. This CDR3 region has 11 residues. Trimming cost V 5 bases and J 7 bases, with 8 bases left between them. CDR1 and CDR2 from the germline V gene are SNHLY and FYNNEI. DNA of the CDR3: TGTGCCAGCAGTCAGCAGGTTGGCTACACCTTC. Translation gives CASSQQVGYTF. Based on the CDR3 plus reference TRBV2 and TRBJ1-2, the full variable domain is EPEVTQTPSHQVTQMGQEVILRCVPISNHLYFYWYRQILGQKVEFLVSFYNNEISEKSEIFDDQFSVERPDGSNFTLKIRSTKLEDSAMYFCASSQQVGYTFGSGTRLTVV.

This chain uses TRBV18 with TRBJ2-5, with 8 bases matching TRBD1. CDR1 KGHSH and CDR2 LQKENI come from the germline V gene. The V and J ends lost 6 bases and 7 bases, in that order; junction bases with no gene match: 13. This CDR3 is 15 amino acids long. The CDR3 here is CASSLGQGRRRTQYF. CDR3 in DNA: TGTGCCAGCTCCCTCGGACAGGGTCGGCGGCGGACCCAGTACTTC. Complete variable domain (other parts from reference TRBV18 and TRBJ2-5): NAGVMQNPRHLVRRRGQEARLRCSPMKGHSHVYWYRQLPEEGLKFMVYLQKENIIDESGMPKERFSAEFPKEGPSILRIQQVVRGDSAAYFCASSLGQGRRRTQYFGPGTRLLVL.

CDR3 region: CASSEGGLAGSTDTQYF. The CDR3 DNA follows: TGTGCCAGCAGTGAAGGAGGCCTAGCGGGGAGCACAGATACGCAGTATTTT. The chain recombines TRBV6-1 with TRBJ2-3; 9 bases align to TRBD2. The germline V gene has CDR1 MNHNS and CDR2 SASEGT. V was pared by 1 base and J by 0 bases, with 5 bases of the junction left unmatched. This CDR3 comprises 17 residues.

This chain uses TRBV14 with TRBJ2-7, with 11 bases matching TRBD2. The germline gives CDR1 SGHDN, CDR2 FVKESK. J gave up 3 bases and V 4 bases, and 8 bases lay outside the gene matches. This CDR3 has 16 amino acids. The CDR3 spells CASSPSSGGPYYEQYF. The DNA for the CDR3 is TGTGCCAGCAGCCCATCTAGCGGGGGGCCTTACTACGAGCAGTACTTC.

V usage is TRBV9 and J usage is TRBJ2-3; 7 bases line up with TRBD2. J gave up 2 bases and V 0 bases, and 6 bases lay outside the gene matches. Per the germline V gene, CDR1 is SGDLS and CDR2 is YYNGEE. There are 16 residues in the CDR3. The CDR3 reads CASSVVPAGSTDTQYF. CDR3 coding DNA: TGTGCCAGCAGCGTAGTACCAGCGGGGTCCACAGATACGCAGTATTTT.

This chain joins TRBV5-1 and TRBJ1-3, with a tentative D call TRBD1 (5 bases). The CDR3 runs 14 residues. Germline-derived CDR1 and CDR2 are SGHRS and YFSETQ. V lost 1 base to trimming and J lost 3 bases, with 8 bases between them. In nucleotides, the CDR3 is TGCGCCAGCAGCTTGTTAGGGGTTGGAAACACCATATATTTT. This sequence encodes CASSLLGVGNTIYF.

This chain connects TRBV4-1 to TRBJ2-5, with D possibly TRBD1 on 6 matching bases. V lost 0 bases, J lost 0 bases, and 14 bases lay in between. This CDR3 has 17 residues. The germline V gene has CDR1 MGHRA and CDR2 YSYEKL. For the CDR3, the DNA is TGCGCCAGCAGCCAAGAGACCCTGGGACACTACCAAGAGACCCAGTACTTC. As protein: CASSQETLGHYQETQYF.

This sequence joins TRBV27 and TRBJ1-5, with D tentatively TRBD1 (6 bases). The CDR3 covers 15 residues. The ends were cut back, 5 bases at V and 4 bases at J, with 15 bases in the middle. The germline V gene has CDR1 MNHEY and CDR2 SMNVEV (reference sequence). The CDR3 here is CASSPSGQLNQPQHF. CDR3 nucleotides: TGTGCCAGCAGTCCCTCCGGACAGTTAAATCAGCCCCAGCATTTT.

The CDR3 region is CASSFRGVNNQPQHF. The CDR3 bases are TGTGCCAGCAGCTTCAGGGGGGTTAATAATCAGCCCCAGCATTTT. The chain joins TRBV7-2 to TRBJ1-5; 7 nucleotides align to TRBD1. Germline V CDR1 and CDR2: SGHTA, FQGNSA. CDR3 length: 15 residues. V was pared by 3 bases and J by 4 bases, with 6 bases of the junction left unmatched.

The rearrangement links TRBV2 to TRBJ2-1, with TRBD2 as a possible D gene (6 bases). V gave up 6 bases and J gave up 5 bases, with 11 bases separating them. Germline values: CDR1 SNHLY, CDR2 FYNNEI. CDR3 length equals 13 residues. The DNA for the CDR3 is TGTGCCAGCAGCTCACGACTAGACAATGAGCAGTTCTTC. Translation: CASSSRLDNEQFF.

The chain combines TRBV2 with TRBJ2-7; D remains ambiguous. Trimming pared 1 base from V and 0 bases from J, leaving 10 bases between. The germline V gene has CDR1 SNHLY and CDR2 FYNNEI. The CDR3 covers 15 residues. The CDR3 here is CASSEDSLSSYEQYF. The DNA of the CDR3 is TGTGCCAGCAGTGAAGACAGTTTGAGCTCCTACGAGCAGTACTTC.